This paragraph reports one TCR beta chain. Germline-derived CDR1 and CDR2 are SGHDT and YYEEEE. The CDR3 totals 16 residues. With 0 bases clipped from V and 7 bases from J, the junction kept 11 bases outside the gene matches. This specimen belongs to a study of lymphopenia after photon versus proton radiotherapy. The method was immunoSEQ multiplex PCR; TCRdb's version includes in-frame clones alone and lacks a portion of them. Of 150,000 to 200,000 clones in the sample, about 88% were seen once. This receptor was taken from a man aged 45-65 years with gastric cancer. This sequence joins TRBV5-6 and TRBJ2-7; 9 positions agree with TRBD2. The source was peripheral blood, collected from a patient treated with photon-based radiotherapy. The CDR3 bases are TGTGCCAGCAGCTTGGCGTCTAGCGGGATTAGGGGGGAGCAGTACTTC. Its protein is CASSLASSGIRGEQYF.